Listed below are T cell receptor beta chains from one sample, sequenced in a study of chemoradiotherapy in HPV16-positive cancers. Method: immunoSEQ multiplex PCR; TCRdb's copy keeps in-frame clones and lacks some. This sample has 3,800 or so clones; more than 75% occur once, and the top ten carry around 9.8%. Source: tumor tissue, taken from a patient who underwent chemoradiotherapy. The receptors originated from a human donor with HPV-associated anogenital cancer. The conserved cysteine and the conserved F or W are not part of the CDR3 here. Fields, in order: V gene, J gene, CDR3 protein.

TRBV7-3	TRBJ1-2	ASSSTQGYGYT
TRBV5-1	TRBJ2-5	ASSSRGLAGETQY
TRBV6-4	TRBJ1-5	ASSEGSNQPQH
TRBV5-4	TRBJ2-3	ASSLGTGGTDTQY
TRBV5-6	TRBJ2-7	ASSLGRTYEQY
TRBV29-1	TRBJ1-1	SVAPGWGMNTEAF
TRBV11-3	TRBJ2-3	ASSLEAGTDTQY
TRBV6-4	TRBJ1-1	ASRVTGDPSDEAF
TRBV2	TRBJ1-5	ASSTDSSNQPQH
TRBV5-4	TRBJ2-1	AAGVFYNEQF
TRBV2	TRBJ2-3	ASSEASGGAVDTQY
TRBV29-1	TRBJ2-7	SVEGLGTGEKQQY
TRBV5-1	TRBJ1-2	ASSLGQGVGGGGYT
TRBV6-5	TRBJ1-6	ASSYSTGTGGSPLH
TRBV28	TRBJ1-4	ASSSPGLEKLF
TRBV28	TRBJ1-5	ASSSGTAWEPQH
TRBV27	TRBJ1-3	ASSLSRLMSVGAFGNTIY
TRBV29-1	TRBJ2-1	SVEHPGRSSYNEQF
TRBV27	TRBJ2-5	ASSIHRVSEQY
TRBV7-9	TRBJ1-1	ASSFLRSTGTNTEAF
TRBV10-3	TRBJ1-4	AISGGGSEKLF
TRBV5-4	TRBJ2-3	ASSSAITDTQY
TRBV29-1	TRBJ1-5	SVWHGWPEPQH
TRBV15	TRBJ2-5	ATSWGGRGQETQY
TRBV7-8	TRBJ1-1	ASSQERGLQEAF
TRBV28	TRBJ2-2	ATKRSTGELF
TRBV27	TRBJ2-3	ASSLWWGTDTQY
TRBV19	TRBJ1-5	AGGGGKYSNQPQH
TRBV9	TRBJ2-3	ASSVASDTYTDTQY
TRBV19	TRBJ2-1	ASSSPLLAGGRNEQF
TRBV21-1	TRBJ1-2	ASSKARGNLGYT
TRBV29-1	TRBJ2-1	SVWTVSSYNEQF
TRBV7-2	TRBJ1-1	ASSLAATQNTEAF
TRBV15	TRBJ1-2	ATSRATGSPRHT
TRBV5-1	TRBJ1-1	ASSLGIFSLKSNTEAF
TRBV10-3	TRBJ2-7	AISEGLGSGGSLEQY
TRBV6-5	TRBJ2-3	ASRRGDTQY
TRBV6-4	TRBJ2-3	ASSDSSGGADTQY
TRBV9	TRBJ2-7	ASSPSGARGYEQY
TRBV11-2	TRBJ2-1	ASSGDAGGYNEQF
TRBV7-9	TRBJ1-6	ASSLTGTGESPLH
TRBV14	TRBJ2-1	ASSQQRLAGGGEQF
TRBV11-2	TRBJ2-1	ASSQSTGGGEQF
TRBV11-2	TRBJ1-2	ASSLGGQGLDGYT
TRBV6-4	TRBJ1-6	ASSDIIGSPLH